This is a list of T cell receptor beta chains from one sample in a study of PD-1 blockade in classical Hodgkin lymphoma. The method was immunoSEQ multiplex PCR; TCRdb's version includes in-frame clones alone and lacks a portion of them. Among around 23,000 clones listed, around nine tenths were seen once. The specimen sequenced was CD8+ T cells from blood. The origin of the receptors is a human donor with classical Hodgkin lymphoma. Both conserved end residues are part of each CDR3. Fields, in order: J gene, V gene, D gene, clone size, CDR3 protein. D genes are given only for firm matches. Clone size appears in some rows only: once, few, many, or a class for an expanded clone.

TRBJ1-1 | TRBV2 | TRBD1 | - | CASSVGTGGMDTEAFF
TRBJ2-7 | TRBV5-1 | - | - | CASRGQGGYEQYF
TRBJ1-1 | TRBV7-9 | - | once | CASSLRQEAFF
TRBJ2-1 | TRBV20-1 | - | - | CSARAAAEQFF
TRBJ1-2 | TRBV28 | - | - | CASSFPPRMSNYGYTF
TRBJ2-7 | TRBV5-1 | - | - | CASSEGSGGYEQYF
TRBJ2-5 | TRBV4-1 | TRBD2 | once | CASSQDPAGGQETQYF
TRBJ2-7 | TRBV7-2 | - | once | CASSLAGRSSYEQYF
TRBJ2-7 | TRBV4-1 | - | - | CASSQGTPTYEQYF
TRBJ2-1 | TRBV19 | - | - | CASSIAGASGYNEQFF
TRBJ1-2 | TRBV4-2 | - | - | CASSQDAGANYGYTF
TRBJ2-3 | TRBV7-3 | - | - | CASSSGLGDTQYF
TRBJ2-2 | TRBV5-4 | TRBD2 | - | CASSFSGANTGELFF
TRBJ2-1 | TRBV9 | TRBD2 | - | CASSGSPSGGAQQFF
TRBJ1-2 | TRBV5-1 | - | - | CASSLYGGDGYTF
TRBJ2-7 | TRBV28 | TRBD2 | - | CASSLGSSGNEQYF
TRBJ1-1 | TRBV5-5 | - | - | CASSPGSNTEAFF
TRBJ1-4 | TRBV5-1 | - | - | CASSLGGLLSEKLFF
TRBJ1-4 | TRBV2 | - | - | CASRRGEGEKLFF
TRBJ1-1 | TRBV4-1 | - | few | CASSQVGLGTEAFF
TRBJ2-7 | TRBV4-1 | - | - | CASSQVSAAAYEQYF
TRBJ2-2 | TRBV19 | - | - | CASRLGRTGELFF
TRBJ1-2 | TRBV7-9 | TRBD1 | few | CASSPGTVYGYTF
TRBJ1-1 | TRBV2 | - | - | CASSEGGADTEAFF
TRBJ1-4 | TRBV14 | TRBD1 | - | CASSLKPGQGYATNEKLFF
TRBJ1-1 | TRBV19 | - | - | CASSIHSGATEAFF
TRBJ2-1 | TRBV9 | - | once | CASSGEYNEQFF
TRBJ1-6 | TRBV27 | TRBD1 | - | CASSPGTVNSPLHF
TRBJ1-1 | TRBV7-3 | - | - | CASSPRVDTEAFF